These T cell receptor beta chains were read from a single sample in a study of T cell responses to AZD1222 COVID-19 vaccine. Clones were read by immunoSEQ multiplex PCR, and TCRdb kept only the in-frame ones, dropping some. The profile shows 90,000 to 150,000 clones, 80% to 90% of them singletons. Sequencing was performed on peripheral blood, taken on day 0 of AZD1222 vaccination. Receptors were obtained from an adult in good health. CDR3s include the opening cysteine and the closing phenylalanine or tryptophan. The order of the fields is V gene, clone size, D gene, J gene, CDR3 protein, CDR3 DNA. D genes are given only for firm matches. Part of the rows lack a size; the others show once, few, many or a class for expanded clones.

V gene: TRBV3-1/TRBV3-2
clone size: NA
D gene: NA
J gene: TRBJ1-4
CDR3 protein: CASSPRPATNEKLFF
CDR3 DNA: TGTGCCAGCAGCCCTCGACCGGCAACTAATGAAAAACTGTTTTTT

V gene: TRBV21-1
clone size: NA
D gene: NA
J gene: TRBJ2-7
CDR3 protein: CASSKVRFPGGYEQYF
CDR3 DNA: TGTGCCAGCAGCAAAGTTAGATTTCCAGGGGGGTACGAGCAGTACTTC

V gene: TRBV5-6
clone size: NA
D gene: NA
J gene: TRBJ2-3
CDR3 protein: CASSLGSITQYF
CDR3 DNA: TGTGCCAGCAGCTTGGGTAGCATCACGCAGTATTTT

V gene: TRBV3-1/TRBV3-2
clone size: NA
D gene: NA
J gene: TRBJ2-2
CDR3 protein: CASSNRVAGELFF
CDR3 DNA: TGTGCCAGCAGCAACAGGGTCGCCGGGGAGCTGTTTTTT

V gene: TRBV27
clone size: NA
D gene: TRBD2
J gene: TRBJ2-1
CDR3 protein: CASSLRGGEQFF
CDR3 DNA: TGTGCCAGCAGTTTACGGGGGGGTGAGCAGTTCTTC

V gene: TRBV29-1
clone size: NA
D gene: NA
J gene: TRBJ1-1
CDR3 protein: CSVRTNWNTEAFF
CDR3 DNA: TGCAGCGTAAGGACAAACTGGAACACTGAAGCTTTCTTT

V gene: TRBV28
clone size: NA
D gene: NA
J gene: TRBJ1-5
CDR3 protein: CASSLGGYSNQPQHF
CDR3 DNA: TGTGCCAGCAGTTTAGGCGGATATAGCAATCAGCCCCAGCATTTT

V gene: TRBV19
clone size: NA
D gene: NA
J gene: TRBJ1-2
CDR3 protein: CASSIGRGGDGYTF
CDR3 DNA: TGTGCCAGTAGTATCGGCAGGGGAGGAGATGGCTACACCTTC

V gene: TRBV19
clone size: NA
D gene: NA
J gene: TRBJ1-5
CDR3 protein: CASRVTGVVGNQPQHF
CDR3 DNA: TGTGCCAGTAGGGTGACAGGAGTGGTCGGCAATCAGCCCCAGCATTTT

V gene: TRBV19
clone size: NA
D gene: NA
J gene: TRBJ2-1
CDR3 protein: CASSLIGGSSYNEQFF
CDR3 DNA: TGTGCCAGTAGTCTGATCGGGGGCAGCTCCTACAATGAGCAGTTCTTC

V gene: TRBV4-1
clone size: few
D gene: NA
J gene: TRBJ1-1
CDR3 protein: CASSQDPMQALNTEAFF
CDR3 DNA: TGCGCCAGCAGCCAAGATCCTATGCAGGCCCTGAACACTGAAGCTTTCTTT

V gene: TRBV30
clone size: NA
D gene: NA
J gene: TRBJ2-1
CDR3 protein: CAWTPAGWPEQFF
CDR3 DNA: TGTGCCTGGACACCTGCGGGGTGGCCGGAGCAGTTCTTC

V gene: TRBV18
clone size: few
D gene: TRBD2
J gene: TRBJ2-7
CDR3 protein: CASSPFSGGPVYSYEQYF
CDR3 DNA: TGTGCCAGCTCACCCTTTAGCGGGGGGCCAGTCTACTCCTACGAGCAGTACTTC

V gene: TRBV5-6
clone size: few
D gene: NA
J gene: TRBJ2-3
CDR3 protein: CASSFFWDGTDTQYF
CDR3 DNA: TGTGCCAGCAGCTTTTTCTGGGACGGCACAGATACGCAGTATTTT

V gene: TRBV24-1
clone size: NA
D gene: TRBD1
J gene: TRBJ1-5
CDR3 protein: CATSDSRDRGLLSNQPQHF
CDR3 DNA: TGTGCCACCAGTGATTCTCGCGACAGGGGGCTTTTGAGCAATCAGCCCCAGCATTTT

V gene: TRBV19
clone size: NA
D gene: TRBD1
J gene: TRBJ1-5
CDR3 protein: CASSLGQVTQPQHF
CDR3 DNA: TGTGCCAGTAGTTTAGGACAGGTCACTCAGCCCCAGCATTTT

V gene: TRBV7-9
clone size: NA
D gene: NA
J gene: TRBJ2-3
CDR3 protein: CASSSVSRGSKPTDTQYF
CDR3 DNA: TGTGCCAGCAGCTCCGTAAGTCGGGGGAGTAAACCCACAGATACGCAGTATTTT

V gene: TRBV6-5
clone size: NA
D gene: NA
J gene: TRBJ1-5
CDR3 protein: CASRPGRGDQPQHF
CDR3 DNA: TGTGCCAGCCGACCCGGCCGAGGGGATCAGCCCCAGCATTTT